The clone carrying this T cell receptor beta chain was counted once. This entry belongs to a study of blood T cell repertoires in COVID-19. As for the study in general: PBMCs, B-cell-depleted T cells, or T cells were the source of the cDNA or gDNA that made up the material.

This table comes from immunoSEQ multiplex PCR, and its TCRdb copy is limited to in-frame clones, with some not included. This sample has about 240,000 clones, with more than 75% found just once. Allocation to cohorts depended on clinical history reported by the participants. Trimming took off 6 bases at V and 3 bases at J, with 14 bases between the two ends. This CDR3 contains 15 residues. CDR1 is SEHNR and CDR2 is FQNEAQ in the germline V gene (reference sequence). Sequencing used PBMCs or T cells enriched from blood (not recorded which). The receptor's source is a woman between 40 and 55 years old with acute COVID-19. The chain has TRBV7-9 and TRBJ2-2; possible D gene TRBD2, 5 bases. DNA for the CDR3: TGTGCCAGCAGGCCTACTAGATTCCACACCGGGGAGCTGTTTTTT. This gives the protein CASRPTRFHTGELFF.